This T cell receptor beta chain emerged from a study of T cell clusters in autoimmune cytopenias. CDR3 length: 14 amino acids. CDR1 LNHDA and CDR2 SQIVND come from the germline V gene (reference sequence). This clonotype is classed as medium-sized by frequency. Multiplex touch-down PCR amplified TRB using TRB-A and TRB-B pools in one tube. TCRdb processed the multiplex PCR reads again and assigns one entry to each CDR3 protein, with no DNA. The sample's table shows over 7,500 distinct CDR3 sequences. TRB amplification used approximately 250 ng of peripheral blood genomic DNA. This receptor was identified in a human donor with an autoimmune cytopenia or autoimmune hepatitis (not recorded which). Material: peripheral blood. J is TRBJ2-7 and V is TRBV19; TCRdb outputs TRBD1, but without DNA this stays unchecked. The CDR3 sequence: CASSNRQGAYEQYF.